This is a list of T cell receptor beta chains from one sample in a study of PD-1 blockade in classical Hodgkin lymphoma. Here immunoSEQ multiplex PCR was the method, and the copy in TCRdb shows in-frame clones only, minus some. Among fewer than 20,000 clones listed, 80% to 90% were seen once. Material for sequencing was peripheral blood mononuclear cells (PBMCs). The source of these receptors is a human donor with classical Hodgkin lymphoma. CDR3s include the opening cysteine and the closing phenylalanine or tryptophan. The D gene is left open where the match is weak. For some rows the clone size is stated as once, few or many, or as a class when expanded; others skip it.

clone size	V gene	D gene	J gene	CDR3 DNA	CDR3 protein
-	TRBV27	TRBD1	TRBJ1-5	TGTGCCAGCAGTAGAAACAGGGGAGGGATCAATCAGCCCCAGCATTTT	CASSRNRGGINQPQHF
-	TRBV6-5	-	TRBJ1-6	TGTGCCAGCAAGGACGGAGCCAATTCACCCCTCCACTTT	CASKDGANSPLHF
-	TRBV5-1	TRBD2	TRBJ2-1	TGCGCCAGCAGCCGCCGGGAGGGGACTAGCGGGAGGGGGAGCTCCTACAATGAGCAGTTCTTC	CASSRREGTSGRGSSYNEQFF
few	TRBV25-1	-	TRBJ2-7	TGTGCCAGCAGTGAGACCCCCAAGTACGAGCAGTACTTC	CASSETPKYEQYF
-	TRBV6-1	-	TRBJ1-5	TGTGCCAGCAGTGAAAGGGTGGGTCAGCCCCAGCATTTT	CASSERVGQPQHF
-	TRBV2	-	TRBJ1-2	TGTGCCACAACACGGACAGTCTATGGCTACACCTTC	CATTRTVYGYTF
-	TRBV29-1	-	TRBJ1-1	TGCAGCGTTCTGAACAGGGATTTTTTTATGAACACTGAAGCTTTCTTT	CSVLNRDFFMNTEAFF
-	TRBV28	-	TRBJ1-2	TGTGCCAGTTGGAGCTCCAACTATGGCTACACCTTC	CASWSSNYGYTF
-	TRBV7-2	TRBD2	TRBJ2-7	TGTGCCAGCAGCTTAGGCGGACTAGCGGGAGACTACGAGCAGTACTTC	CASSLGGLAGDYEQYF
-	TRBV19	TRBD1	TRBJ1-5	TGTGCCAGTACCAGGACAGGGTTTTACAATCAGCCCCAGCATTTT	CASTRTGFYNQPQHF
-	TRBV10-2	-	TRBJ2-2	TGCGCCAGCAGTGATTCTAGCGTGGAACTGTTTTTT	CASSDSSVELFF
-	TRBV28	TRBD2	TRBJ2-7	TGTGCCAGCAGTTCTTCTAGCGGTAGCACCTCCCGCGAGCAGTACTTC	CASSSSSGSTSREQYF
once	TRBV28	-	TRBJ2-7	TGTGCCAGCAGTTTTTCGGGGTACGAGCAGTACTTC	CASSFSGYEQYF
-	TRBV20-1	-	TRBJ2-1	TGCAGTGCCCAGAACTACAATGAGCAGTTCTTC	CSAQNYNEQFF
-	TRBV7-9	-	TRBJ1-1	TGTGCCAGCAGCCGAGAGGGGATGGGCACTGAAGCTTTCTTT	CASSREGMGTEAFF
-	TRBV23-1	-	TRBJ2-7	TGCGCCAGCAGTCTGGGGCAGGGAGACAACGAGCAGTACTTC	CASSLGQGDNEQYF
-	TRBV28	-	TRBJ2-1	TGTGCCAGCAGCCCGATGGGGGCGGTCCTCTACAATGAGCAGTTCTTC	CASSPMGAVLYNEQFF
-	TRBV19	-	TRBJ2-3	TGTGCCAGTAGTCGGCGGCCTGAGCGCACAGATACGCAGTATTTT	CASSRRPERTDTQYF
-	TRBV28	TRBD1	TRBJ1-1	TGTGCCAGCAGTTTATGGGCGGGACAGGGGAACACTGAAGCTTTCTTT	CASSLWAGQGNTEAFF
-	TRBV6-1	-	TRBJ1-1	TGTGCCAGCAGCCGGGGAGTCAACACTGAAGCTTTCTTT	CASSRGVNTEAFF
-	TRBV10-2	TRBD1	TRBJ1-2	TGCGCCAGCAGGACCAAAGCCGGGACAGGGGTTTCCTATGGCTACACCTTC	CASRTKAGTGVSYGYTF
-	TRBV18	TRBD1	TRBJ1-5	TGTGCCAGCTCATCAGCCGGGACAGGGGTCGATTCTTTCTTGGCTAGACAGCCCCAGCATTTT	CASSSAGTGVDSFLARQPQHF
-	TRBV19	TRBD1	TRBJ2-7	TGTGCCAGTAGTGACAGGGTATACGAGCAGTACTTC	CASSDRVYEQYF
-	TRBV9	TRBD1	TRBJ1-4	TGTGCCAGCAGCGCACGGGACAGAACAACTAATGAAAAACTGTTTTTT	CASSARDRTTNEKLFF
-	TRBV11-2	-	TRBJ1-6	TGTGCCAGCAGGAGACAGTATAATTCACCCCTCCACTTT	CASRRQYNSPLHF
-	TRBV19	-	TRBJ2-7	TGTGCCAGTAGTATAAGCCTATCCTACGAGCAGTACTTC	CASSISLSYEQYF
-	TRBV2	-	TRBJ2-6	TGTGCCAGCAGCGGTCCCGGGGCCAACGTCCTGACTTTC	CASSGPGANVLTF
-	TRBV11-3	-	TRBJ1-3	TGTGCCAGCAGCGCGCAGAGCTCTGGAAACACCATATATTTT	CASSAQSSGNTIYF
-	TRBV11-2	TRBD2	TRBJ2-7	TGTGCCAGCAGTTCGCAGGGCGGGAGCTCCTACGAGCAGTACTTC	CASSSQGGSSYEQYF
-	TRBV19	-	TRBJ2-1	TGTGCCAGTAGTATTCGGCTTAAGGACCATGAGCAGTTCTTC	CASSIRLKDHEQFF
-	TRBV4-1	TRBD1	TRBJ1-2	TGCGCCAGCAGCCAAGCCCTTGGACAGGGTGTCTATGGCTACACCTTC	CASSQALGQGVYGYTF
-	TRBV18	-	TRBJ2-3	TGTGCCAGCTCAAGTGTCGGCAGGGGCACAGATACGCAGTATTTT	CASSSVGRGTDTQYF
-	TRBV5-6	TRBD1	TRBJ2-7	TGTGCCAGCAGCTTGGAGGCGGGACAGGGGGGCTACGAGCAGTACTTC	CASSLEAGQGGYEQYF
-	TRBV2	-	TRBJ1-1	TGTGCCAGCAAAGCAGGGCAGAACACTGAAGCTTTCTTT	CASKAGQNTEAFF
-	TRBV9	TRBD1	TRBJ2-3	TGTGCCAGCAGCGTAGACCCCGGGACAGGGCTCGATACGCAGTATTTT	CASSVDPGTGLDTQYF
-	TRBV2	TRBD2	TRBJ2-1	TGTGCCAGCGCATGGGACCGACTGCGCGGGGGACTCGGCAATGAGCAGTTCTTC	CASAWDRLRGGLGNEQFF
-	TRBV6-1	-	TRBJ1-3	TGTGCCAGCAGTGAATCAGGGACAACTTCTGGAAACACCATATATTTT	CASSESGTTSGNTIYF
-	TRBV27	TRBD2	TRBJ2-1	TGTGCCAGCAGGCGGACTAGCGGGAGGGCCGACAATGAGCAGTTCTTC	CASRRTSGRADNEQFF